Listed below are T cell receptor beta chains from one sample, sequenced in a study of blood T cell repertoires in COVID-19. The protocol was immunoSEQ multiplex PCR, while the TCRdb copy is restricted to in-frame clones and leaves out a portion. The profile covers some 140,000 clones, with 65% to 80% appearing a single time and around 12% taken by the ten largest. The sample was peripheral blood. The source is a man older than 75 with acute or convalescent COVID-19. The CDR3 runs from the conserved cysteine through the conserved F or W. The D gene is left open where the match is weak. Expanded clones are given a class, and other clones once, few, many or no size at all.

j_call v_call clone_size d_call cdr3_aa cdr3_nt
TRBJ2-1 TRBV19 NA TRBD1 CASSIDRTGEDPYNEQFF TGTGCCAGTAGTATAGACCGGACAGGGGAGGACCCCTACAATGAGCAGTTCTTC
TRBJ2-1 TRBV19 once TRBD1 CASTPVGGDRVDEQFF TGTGCCAGTACCCCTGTTGGGGGGGACAGGGTCGATGAGCAGTTCTTC
TRBJ1-4 TRBV6-5 once NA CASSYGTNTEKLFF TGTGCCAGCAGTTACGGGACTAATACCGAAAAACTGTTTTTT
TRBJ1-3 TRBV4-1 NA NA CASSQGPQGSSGNTIYF TGCGCCAGCAGCCAAGGTCCCCAGGGATCCTCTGGAAACACCATATATTTT
TRBJ1-6 TRBV28 NA TRBD1 CASSFVSTGNNSPLHF TGTGCCAGCAGTTTCGTTTCGACAGGGAATAATTCACCCCTCCACTTT
TRBJ1-2 TRBV6-6 once NA CASSNLVEDTYGYTF TGTGCCAGCTCTAACTTAGTTGAGGATACCTATGGCTACACCTTC
TRBJ2-3 TRBV15 NA NA CATSPFRAGDTQYF TGTGCCACCTCACCCTTTAGGGCGGGGGATACGCAGTATTTT
TRBJ1-1 TRBV9 NA TRBD1 CASSNRDSVNTEAFF TGTGCCAGCAGCAACCGGGACAGCGTAAACACTGAAGCTTTCTTT
TRBJ1-3 TRBV21-1 NA NA CASSNADRAISSGNTIYF TGTGCCAGCAGCAACGCCGACAGGGCCATAAGCTCTGGAAACACCATATATTTT
TRBJ2-1 TRBV27 NA NA CASRLGRSYNEQFF TGTGCCAGCAGACTCGGTCGCTCCTACAATGAGCAGTTCTTC
TRBJ2-1 TRBV15 NA TRBD2 CATSRAVWTSGGNEQFF TGTGCCACCAGCAGAGCGGTTTGGACTAGCGGGGGGAATGAGCAGTTCTTC
TRBJ2-5 TRBV7-8 NA TRBD2 CASSGGSGIQETQYF TGTGCCAGCAGCGGGGGTAGCGGGATCCAAGAGACCCAGTACTTC
TRBJ2-2 TRBV7-2 few NA CASSSGQSPRTGELFF TGTGCCAGCAGCTCAGGACAGAGCCCCCGCACCGGGGAGCTGTTTTTT
TRBJ1-2 TRBV10-2 once TRBD1 CASSQLTGGTNGYTF TGCGCCAGCAGTCAACTGACAGGGGGCACCAATGGCTACACCTTC
TRBJ2-7 TRBV28 NA TRBD1 CASRPGQAIYEQYF TGTGCCAGCAGACCGGGACAGGCTATCTACGAGCAGTACTTC
TRBJ2-6 TRBV7-2 NA NA CASSLFAPDNVLTF TGTGCCAGCAGCTTATTTGCTCCAGACAACGTCCTGACTTTC
TRBJ2-3 TRBV3-1/TRBV3-2 few TRBD1 CASSHADRGAGTQYF TGTGCCAGCAGCCACGCGGACAGGGGGGCCGGTACGCAGTATTTT
TRBJ1-5 TRBV12-3/TRBV12-4 NA NA CASSFQINQPQHF TGTGCCAGCAGTTTTCAGATCAATCAGCCCCAGCATTTT
TRBJ1-1 TRBV20-1 NA NA CSAERDTEAFF TGCAGTGCCGAGAGAGACACTGAAGCTTTCTTT
TRBJ2-1 TRBV5-1 NA TRBD1 CASRIFKGAGGPNEQFF TGCGCCAGCAGAATCTTCAAGGGGGCAGGGGGCCCGAATGAGCAGTTCTTC
TRBJ2-3 TRBV28 NA NA CAGSPGGASTDTQYF TGTGCCGGATCGCCAGGCGGGGCCAGCACAGATACGCAGTATTTT
TRBJ2-3 TRBV29-1 NA NA CSAAGGRGADTQYF TGCAGCGCTGCGGGGGGCAGGGGGGCAGATACGCAGTATTTT
TRBJ1-5 TRBV2 NA TRBD1 CASSVWDSSYGPQHF TGTGCCAGCAGTGTTTGGGACAGTTCATATGGACCCCAGCATTTT
TRBJ2-1 TRBV10-3 NA NA CAIRGGADEQFF TGTGCCATCAGGGGCGGGGCGGATGAGCAGTTCTTC
TRBJ1-5 TRBV7-2 NA NA CASSLVGGGQPQHF TGTGCCAGCAGCTTAGTGGGGGGAGGTCAGCCCCAGCATTTT
TRBJ2-1 TRBV19 NA TRBD2 CASSIGLAGNNEQFF TGTGCCAGTAGTATAGGACTAGCGGGGAATAATGAGCAGTTCTTC
TRBJ1-6 TRBV6-6 NA TRBD1 CATLLGQGGSPLHF TGTGCCACCCTACTCGGACAGGGTGGATCACCCCTCCACTTT
TRBJ1-3 TRBV2 few NA CASSVSGNTIYF TGTGCCAGCAGTGTCAGTGGAAACACCATATATTTT
TRBJ2-7 TRBV28 once TRBD1 CASSWTGPYEQYF TGTGCCAGCAGTTGGACAGGGCCCTACGAGCAGTACTTC
TRBJ2-5 TRBV5-1 NA NA CASSPAGTRRSVTQYF TGCGCCAGCAGCCCGGCCGGGACTCGCCGAAGTGTGACCCAGTACTTC
TRBJ2-3 TRBV12-3/TRBV12-4 NA NA CASSLTDTQYF TGTGCCAGCTCATTGACAGATACGCAGTATTTT
TRBJ1-5 TRBV27 NA NA CARRRGSRNQPQHF TGTGCCCGCCGTAGGGGTTCGCGAAATCAGCCCCAGCATTTT
TRBJ2-2 TRBV7-2 NA NA CASSFTGTGELFF TGTGCCAGCAGTTTTACAGGCACCGGGGAGCTGTTTTTT
TRBJ2-1 TRBV7-3 NA TRBD2 CASSLTSGGASYNEQFF TGTGCCAGCAGCTTAACTAGCGGGGGGGCATCCTACAATGAGCAGTTCTTC
TRBJ2-1 TRBV4-3 NA TRBD2 CASSQEWSGAYNEQFF TGCGCCAGCAGCCAAGAGTGGAGCGGGGCCTACAATGAGCAGTTCTTC
TRBJ1-2 TRBV27 NA TRBD1 CASSFRQGPYGYTF TGTGCCAGCAGTTTTCGACAGGGGCCCTACGGCTACACCTTC
TRBJ2-7 TRBV4-2 once TRBD2 CASSQERLATFEQYF TGTGCCAGCAGCCAAGAGCGACTAGCAACCTTCGAGCAGTACTTC
TRBJ1-1 TRBV3-1/TRBV3-2 many NA CASSQERGIGLNTEAFF TGTGCCAGCAGCCAAGAACGGGGGATTGGGCTGAACACTGAAGCTTTCTTT
TRBJ1-4 TRBV6-5 NA NA CASSLKGEKLFF TGTGCCAGCAGCCTAAAGGGGGAAAAACTGTTTTTT
TRBJ1-1 TRBV28 NA NA CASNLVQGTSEAFF TGTGCCAGCAACCTTGTGCAGGGGACGTCTGAAGCTTTCTTT
TRBJ2-2 TRBV24-1 NA TRBD1 CATAGQANTGELFF TGTGCCACCGCGGGACAGGCGAACACCGGGGAGCTGTTTTTT
TRBJ2-3 TRBV15 NA NA CATQGLTDTQYF TGTGCCACCCAGGGTCTCACAGATACGCAGTATTTT
TRBJ1-5 TRBV19 NA NA CASSISRPEPQHF TGTGCCAGTAGTATCTCTAGGCCGGAGCCCCAGCATTTT
TRBJ1-2 TRBV18 NA NA CASSPAGTNYGYTF TGTGCCAGCTCACCCGCAGGAACTAACTATGGCTACACCTTC